This T cell receptor (beta chain) derives from a study of cytomegalovirus exposure and HLA in healthy donors. All the people who gave samples were healthy bone marrow donors. The germline CDR1 and CDR2 sequences are SGHTA and FQGNSA. This CDR3 comprises 14 residues. Germline trimming cut 6 bases from V and 7 bases from J; bases unmatched to any gene: 7. The study's findings and limits: Among the sequence variants, a highly shared cluster was likely an artifact of sequencing.

On this clone: The antigen is unknown.

Use of 60 Vbeta and 13 Jbeta primers characterized the PCR. Original analysis: In a later analysis, the count reached tens of millions of unique TCR beta chains, with about 10 million shared. Produced via immunoSEQ multiplex PCR; TCRdb's table is partial and in-frame only. Clonal size and the V and J genes are those of that table, whereas D and trimming came from the DNA. The table lists fewer than 70,000 clones, about 76% of them singletons, with about 5.7% in the top ten. Sequencing input: PBMCs. The chain carries TRBV7-2 and TRBJ2-7, with TRBD2 matching 12 bases. This TCR was sampled from a man over 45 in good health and CMV-seronegative. Written as DNA, the CDR3 is TGTGCCAGCAGACCTAGCGGGGGGGCGGGGGAGCAGTACTTC. It specifies CASRPSGGAGEQYF.